This entry features one T cell receptor beta chain sequence. Trimming removed 8 bases from V and 0 bases from J, with 11 bases in between. This CDR3 spans 14 amino acids. The germline V gene has CDR1 MDHEN and CDR2 SYDVKM. This sample's time point: peripheral blood 6 weeks after treatment start. Patients were diagnosed with urothelial carcinoma, either locally advanced or metastatic. This specimen belongs to a study of PD-L1 blockade in urothelial cancer. Study as a whole: Timepoints chosen for blood analysis were 3 weeks (second dose) and 6 weeks after treatment start.

Data came from immunoSEQ multiplex PCR; TCRdb stores just in-frame clones and leaves some out. The table has about 45,000 clones, about four fifths seen once. The sequence was obtained from a man in his sixties with urothelial cancer. The sample in question was PBMCs, obtained around atezolizumab (anti-PD-L1) treatment. The chain has TRBV28 and TRBJ1-5; D is ambiguous. The CDR3 is CASLTEYSNQPQHF. In DNA form, the CDR3 reads TGTGCCAGCCTTACAGAATATAGCAATCAGCCCCAGCATTTT.